The source of this T cell receptor beta chain is a study of naive and memory T cell subsets. Study-wide findings and caveats: Over 95% of naive TCR sequences appeared only once after error correction, unlike memory subsets. Possibly reflecting memory cells re-expressing CD45RA, a few larger clonotypes occurred in naive repertoires, especially CD8. In CD4 and CD8 cells, diversity dropped from naive through EMRA.

CD8 T cells were positively selected from what remained after CD4 positive selection. The beta constant-region primer was an equimolar mix of two oligonucleotides covering TRBC1 and TRBC2. Four rounds of PCR amplified the ligated cDNA using nested alpha and beta constant-region primers plus SP2. Ligation attached a single-stranded oligonucleotide with a 12-nucleotide UMI and the SP2 primer to the cDNA 3' end. TCRdb re-called the UMI-ligation and nested PCR reads through MiXCR, storing one row per CDR3 protein. The sample holds under 150,000 distinct CDR3 sequences, 15% to 25% seen once. Turning to this clonotype: The antigen remains undetermined.

In germline, CDR1 is SGDLS, CDR2 YYNGEE. V dropped 3 bases and J dropped 8; count of bases not matched to a gene: 12. CDR3 length equals 16 residues. The chain has TRBV9 and TRBJ1-4; 8 bases are a match to TRBD1. The specimen sequenced was naive CD8+ T cells from blood. The receptor comes from a human donor in good health. The CDR3 DNA follows: TGTGCCAGCAGCGCCAAAACAGGGGGAGAGAGCGAAAAACTGTTTTTT. This encodes CASSAKTGGESEKLFF. Complete variable domain (other parts from reference TRBV9 and TRBJ1-4): DSGVTQTPKHLITATGQRVTLRCSPRSGDLSVYWYQQSLDQGLQFLIQYYNGEERAKGNILERFSAQQFPDLHSELNLSSLELGDSALYFCASSAKTGGESEKLFFGSGTQLSVL.